The T cell receptor beta chain described here comes from a study of T cell repertoires and leukemia-associated antigens. The overall study: Effective reads per sample ranged from about 3.3 to 5.0 million.

A remark on this clonotype: The antigen is not known. One junction end does not reproduce the germline sequence, and a read error may be involved.

Study results and caveats: Expanded clones' antigen specificity and function were not directly tested. The four groups had similar numbers of Vbeta, Jbeta genes and CDR3s.

TCRdb re-called the 5' RACE reads through MiXCR, storing one row per CDR3 protein. The sample carries some 13,000 distinct CDR3 sequences, about 39% recorded once. This receptor was identified in a female donor in good health. The sequenced sample consisted of CD3+ T cells sorted from blood and cultured.

The CDR3 loop reads CASRDQPGGALWYF. The DNA for the CDR3 is TGTGCCAGCCGTGATCAACCAGGGGGGGCTTTGTGGTACTTC. The gene calls are TRBV2 and TRBJ2-7; the D call may be TRBD1 or TRBD2 (7 bases each). CDR3 length: 14 residues. In germline, CDR1 is SNHLY, CDR2 FYNNEI.